The T cell receptor beta chain described here comes from a study of blood T cell repertoires in COVID-19. Authors' data handling: Counts of nucleated cells, estimated from reference gene primer amplification, were obtained. The data were produced by immunoSEQ multiplex PCR, yet TCRdb's version contains in-frame clones alone and is incomplete. V and J calls and clone size are those listed in that table; D and trimming were worked out from the DNA. The sample holds about 270,000 clones, around nine tenths seen once. Germline V lookup: CDR1 SGHRS, CDR2 YFSETQ. Trimming at V came to 4 bases and at J to 3 bases, leaving 2 bases not matched to a gene. There are 14 residues in the CDR3.

The receptor was derived from a woman aged 55 to 70 in a cohort exposed to, infected with or recovered from COVID-19 (not recorded which). Material: PBMCs or T cells enriched from blood (not recorded which). The genes are TRBV5-1 and TRBJ2-5; 11 bases are shared with TRBD2. The CDR3 loop reads CASSEGLAEETQYF. Here the CDR3 DNA reads TGCGCCAGCAGCGAGGGACTAGCGGAAGAGACCCAGTACTTC.